This passage covers 26 T cell receptor beta chains from one sample sequenced in a study of glioma-infiltrating T cells. TCR alpha and beta CDR3 regions were amplified from RNA using iRepertoire nested multiplex PCR. From the multiplex PCR reads, TCRdb called clonotypes with MiXCR, one entry per CDR3 protein. There are some 190,000 distinct CDR3 sequences in the sample; 25% to 35% occur only once, and just over 20% lies in the top ten. The sequencing input was glioma tissue, nonneoplastic brain tissue, or PBMCs (not recorded which). These receptors came from a human donor with low-grade glioma or glioblastoma, undergoing nonglioma brain surgery, or in good health (not recorded which).

This clonotype was seen many times. The chain couples TRBV20-1 to TRBJ1-6, with 8 bases that match TRBD1. Germline CDR1 reads DFQATT; CDR2 reads SNEGSKA (reference sequence). This CDR3 contains 14 residues. V lost 5 bases to trimming and J lost 8 bases; unmatched junction nucleotides: 8. Here the CDR3 reads CSASQGQGDSPLHF. The CDR3 DNA sequence: TGCAGTGCTTCTCAAGGACAGGGAGATTCACCCCTCCACTTT.

The sample holds many counts of this clonotype. This chain joins TRBV6-1 and TRBJ2-3, with no clear D. The CDR3 runs 13 residues. Deletions cut 7 bases from V and 3 bases from J, with 11 bases between. CDR1 and CDR2 from the germline V gene are MNHNS and SASEGT. CDR3 sequence: CASTKPPTDTQYF. CDR3 DNA: TGTGCCAGCACCAAACCCCCGACAGATACGCAGTATTTT.

This clonotype came up a few times. The rearrangement links TRBV29-1 to TRBJ1-1; D is undetermined. Germline-derived CDR1 and CDR2 are SQVTM and ANQGSEA. Trimming took 2 bases from V and 2 from J, leaving 6 bases between them. This CDR3 region has 12 residues. The CDR3 DNA reads TGCAGCGTTGAACCAGGAAACACTGAAGCTTTCTTT. This sequence encodes CSVEPGNTEAFF.

This clonotype was observed many times. The gene calls are TRBV7-2 and TRBJ1-2; maybe TRBD1 (6 bases). The CDR3 has 16 amino acids. V lost 5 bases, J lost 4 bases, and 20 bases lay in between. Germline V gene data show CDR1 as SGHTA and CDR2 as FQGNSA. CDR3 in amino acids: CASSPTRGGAGYGYTF. In DNA form, the CDR3 reads TGTGCCAGCAGCCCGACGAGGGGGGGGGCGGGCTATGGCTACACCTTC.

The V call is TRBV9, the J call TRBJ2-5, with a weak D call TRBD1 (5 bases). The germline V gene has CDR1 SGDLS and CDR2 YYNGEE. V lost 3 bases and J 4 bases, leaving 10 bases between the germline ends. The CDR3 runs to 13 residues. DNA of the CDR3: TGTGCCAGCAGCGCTACAGGTTTAGAGACCCAGTACTTC. Translation: CASSATGLETQYF.

The chain combines TRBV20-1 with TRBJ1-1; 8 bases agree with TRBD1. The germline CDR1 and CDR2 sequences are DFQATT and SNEGSKA (reference sequence). This CDR3 region has 13 residues. V was pared by 4 bases and J by 5 bases, with 6 bases of the junction left unmatched. Here the CDR3 reads CSAMGQVTTEAFF. The CDR3 DNA sequence: TGCAGTGCTATGGGACAGGTTACAACTGAAGCTTTCTTT.

This clonotype came up many times. V usage is TRBV4-3 and J usage is TRBJ2-3; D gene unclear. The germline CDR1 and CDR2 sequences are LGHNA and YSLEER. This CDR3 comprises 14 residues. The V end was cut by 2 bases, the J end by 1 base, with 7 bases between. The CDR3 sequence is CASSQTPGTDTQYF. The CDR3 region has the DNA TGCGCCAGCAGCCAAACCCCCGGCACAGATACGCAGTATTTT.

This clonotype was recorded many times. The CDR3, as DNA: TGCAGTGCTAGCAGCGGATGGGTGGAAGTAGCTGAAGCTTTCTTT. Amino acid sequence: CSASSGWVEVAEAFF. The chain has TRBV20-1 and TRBJ1-1; D uncertain. V lost 3 bases and J lost 6, with 20 bases in between. The CDR3 is made up of 15 amino acids. CDR1 and CDR2 (germline): DFQATT, SNEGSKA (reference sequence).

This clonotype was picked up many times. The V gene is TRBV7-9, the J gene TRBJ2-1; D is possibly TRBD2 (6 bases). CDR3 length: 16 amino acids. CDR1 is SEHNR and CDR2 is FQNEAQ in the germline V gene (reference sequence). V gave up 5 bases and J gave up 1 base, with 15 bases separating them. CDR3 sequence: CASSPLASQSYNEQFF. The CDR3 nucleotides read TGTGCCAGCAGCCCGCTAGCGTCACAGTCCTACAATGAGCAGTTCTTC.

In this sample, this clonotype turned up many times. The rearrangement joins TRBV20-1 to TRBJ1-3; D ambiguous. Deletions cut 3 bases from V and 1 base from J, with 10 bases between. Germline-derived CDR1 and CDR2 are DFQATT and SNEGSKA (reference sequence). The CDR3 runs 14 residues. The CDR3 here is CSARVAKSGNTIYF. The DNA for the CDR3 is TGCAGTGCTAGGGTTGCAAAGTCTGGAAACACCATATATTTT.

This clonotype appeared a few times. CDR3 in DNA: TGTGCCAGCAGCTCCCCGGGGGAGACAGATACGCAGTATTTT. Amino acid sequence: CASSSPGETDTQYF. The chain carries TRBV3-1 and TRBJ2-3; D possibly corresponds to TRBD2 (6 bases). V gave up 5 bases and J gave up 3 bases, with 12 bases separating them. This CDR3 contains 14 residues. The V gene's germline CDR1 is LGHDT and CDR2 YNNKEL (reference sequence).

In its sample, this clonotype was seen many times. The gene calls are TRBV19 and TRBJ2-5, with D possibly being TRBD1 or TRBD2 (5 bases each). The germline V and J ends were trimmed by 3 bases and 2 bases, with 19 bases remaining between them. Germline loops: CDR1 LNHDA, CDR2 SQIVND (reference sequence). The CDR3 extends over 17 amino acids. DNA for the CDR3: TGTGCCAGTAGTATTTCCTCCGGGACGGAAGCTCAAGAGACCCAGTACTTC. Translated: CASSISSGTEAQETQYF.

About this clonotype: No conserved phenylalanine or tryptophan ends this CDR3, so it is likely a read error. V and J are TRBV4-1 and TRBJ1-2, with 8 nucleotides matching TRBD1. This CDR3 has 17 amino acids. V lost 3 bases and J lost 7; bases outside the gene matches: 16. CDR1 is MGHRA, CDR2 YSYEKL, per germline. The CDR3 nucleotides are TGCGCCAGCAGCCAGCCACTCAGGGGGCGGAAAGAATTTGGCTACACCTAC. Translated: CASSQPLRGRKEFGYTY.

In its sample, this clonotype was seen many times. V usage is TRBV27 and J usage is TRBJ1-1, with 7 bases identical to TRBD1. J lost 7 bases, V lost 6 bases, and 11 bases had no gene match. The CDR3 is made up of 14 amino acids. The germline V gene encodes CDR1 MNHEY and CDR2 SMNVEV (reference sequence). This CDR3 reads CASSYRTGPGEAFF. The CDR3 DNA reads as TGTGCCAGCAGCTACAGGACAGGCCCTGGTGAAGCTTTCTTT.

The rearrangement links TRBV4-1 to TRBJ2-2, with 8 bases identical to TRBD1. The CDR3 contains 16 residues. The junction had 11 bases not matched to a gene; V was cut back by 7 bases and J by 4 bases. Germline CDR1 and CDR2: MGHRA and YSYEKL. CDR3 nucleotide sequence: TGCGCCAGCACCCGACAGGACAGGGTCGGCACCGGGGAGCTGTTTTTT. It encodes CASTRQDRVGTGELFF.

Worth noting for this clonotype: A much larger clone lies a single base off, so this may be a read error. The CDR3 sequence is CSVVGMAGAYNEQFF. The CDR3 DNA reads TGCAGCGTTGTTGGGATGGCAGGGGCCTACAATGAGCAGTTCTTC. The V gene is TRBV29-1, the J gene TRBJ2-1; a weak D match, TRBD1 (6 bases). The germline V and J ends were trimmed by 4 bases and 2 bases, with 15 bases remaining between them. Germline V gene lookup returns CDR1 SQVTM and CDR2 ANQGSEA. This CDR3 spans 15 amino acids.

The rearrangement uses TRBV11-1 and TRBJ2-1, with TRBD1 identical over 7 bases. The CDR3 sequence is 14 residues long. Germline loops: CDR1 SGHAT, CDR2 FQDESV (reference sequence). V lost 5 bases and J lost 5; bases outside the gene matches: 6. The DNA of the CDR3 is TGTGCCAGCAGCGCTGACAGGGTCAACAATGAGCAGTTCTTC. It encodes CASSADRVNNEQFF.

As to this clonotype: Since a much larger clone is just one base distant, this may be a read error. The chain couples TRBV3-1 to TRBJ2-7; no clear D gene. The CDR3 consists of 11 residues. Germline V CDR1 and CDR2: LGHDT, YNNKEL (reference sequence). The V gene lost 4 bases and the J gene lost 7 bases, with 8 bases spanning the gap. The CDR3 nucleotides are TGTGCCAGCAGCCGAGATGGGGAGCAGTACTTC. This codes for CASSRDGEQYF.

In its sample, this clonotype was seen many times. This chain joins TRBV12-3 or TRBV12-4 and TRBJ2-2; unclear D gene. The CDR3 spans 13 residues. V gave up 5 bases and J gave up 1 base, with 5 bases separating them. CDR3 in DNA: TGTGCCAGCAGTCCGAGGAACACCGGGGAGCTGTTTTTT. Translating gives CASSPRNTGELFF.

This clonotype was recorded at least ten times. This chain connects TRBV7-2 to TRBJ2-7; TRBD2 matches at 16 bases. With V trimmed by 1 base and J by 6 bases, 3 bases remained unmatched. Germline CDR1 SGHTA, CDR2 FQGNSA. CDR3 length: 16 amino acids. This CDR3 reads CASSLDGTSGRGEQYF. CDR3 nucleotides: TGTGCCAGCAGCTTAGACGGGACTAGCGGGAGGGGCGAGCAGTACTTC.

Many counts were recorded for this clonotype. The V call is TRBV6-1, the J call TRBJ2-7, with 8 bases aligning to TRBD1. V gave up 6 bases and J gave up 5 bases; unmatched junction bases: 9. CDR3 length: 14 residues. Germline lookup yields CDR1 MNHNS and CDR2 SASEGT. The CDR3 protein is CASRSDRTGNEQYF. The CDR3 region has the DNA TGTGCCAGCAGGTCTGACCGGACAGGGAACGAGCAGTACTTC.

About this clonotype: One base away lies a much larger clone, so this may be a sequencing read error. The chain recombines TRBV2 with TRBJ2-5; 11 nucleotides match TRBD2. The CDR3 has 15 amino acids. Germline V gene lookup returns CDR1 SNHLY and CDR2 FYNNEI. J gave up 4 bases and V 10 bases, and 11 bases lay outside the gene matches. This CDR3 reads CAITLGTSGRETQYF. CDR3 in DNA: TGTGCCATCACTCTGGGAACTAGCGGGAGAGAGACCCAGTACTTC.

This clonotype was counted at least ten times. V and J are TRBV25-1 and TRBJ1-6; maybe TRBD1 (5 bases). Germline V CDR1 and CDR2: MGHDK, SYGVNS. V was cut by 5 bases and J by 4 bases, with 18 bases left in between. The CDR3 runs to 17 residues. The CDR3 nucleotides read TGTGCCAGCAGTCCCCCCGGGGCCAGGGCATATAATTCACCCCTCCACTTT. Its protein product is CASSPPGARAYNSPLHF.

This clonotype showed up many times. V usage is TRBV12-3 or TRBV12-4 and J usage is TRBJ2-3; D is perhaps TRBD1 or TRBD2 (5 bases each). CDR3 length equals 16 residues. Deletions cut 5 bases from V and 6 bases from J, with 21 bases between. The CDR3: CASSLGGRGTADTQYF. The CDR3 region has the DNA TGTGCCAGCAGTCTTGGGGGAAGGGGAACGGCTGATACGCAGTATTTT.

The chain recombines TRBV27 with TRBJ2-3; D remains ambiguous. The germline V and J ends were trimmed by 6 bases and 5 bases, with 15 bases remaining between them. This CDR3 region has 14 residues. Germline V gene sequence: CDR1 MNHEY, CDR2 SMNVEV (reference sequence). The CDR3 spells CASSVVGSRDTQYF. The CDR3 DNA follows: TGTGCCAGCAGCGTAGTGGGTAGCCGAGATACGCAGTATTTT.

V usage is TRBV6-1 and J usage is TRBJ2-7; TRBD1 aligns across 7 bases. V lost 5 bases and J lost 1; bases outside the gene matches: 5. The CDR3 has 14 amino acids. The germline gives CDR1 MNHNS, CDR2 SASEGT. CDR3 loop: CASSKQGTSYEQYF. The CDR3 DNA is TGTGCCAGCAGTAAACAGGGGACGTCCTACGAGCAGTACTTC.